Below, one TCR beta chain is given with its context. Treatment meaning: preoperative locoregional IRX-2 cytokine immunotherapy. Preoperative locoregional IRX-2 cytokine immunotherapy was tested in the phase Ib source study. The sample comes from a study of preoperative IRX-2 immunotherapy in early breast cancer. V lost 3 bases and J lost 3; bases outside the gene matches: 4. Germline assignment: CDR1 LNHNV and CDR2 YYDKDF (reference sequence). The CDR3 has 15 residues. Profiled with immunoSEQ multiplex PCR; TCRdb holds only in-frame clones, not every one. The data hold over 25,000 clones, with about 68% observed a single time.

The sample here was lymph node tissue, taken after IRX-2 immunotherapy. The receptor was derived from a human donor with breast cancer. V is TRBV15 and J is TRBJ2-2; 7 bases match TRBD2. In DNA form, the CDR3 reads TGTGCCACCAGCAGCGGGACTAAGGACACCGGGGAGCTGTTTTTT. Translation: CATSSGTKDTGELFF.